The clone carrying this T cell receptor beta chain occurred many times. The source material, RNA transcripts, was used to amplify TCR beta CDR3 regions. The HTBI primer set served for first-round RT-PCR of the TCR CDR3. TCRdb redid the calling of the multiplex PCR reads with MiXCR, one entry per CDR3 protein. This table holds a few hundred thousand distinct CDR3 sequences, 16% found once. Germline V gives CDR1 MNHNS, CDR2 SASEGT. There are 13 residues in the CDR3. The V gene end was trimmed by 4 bases and the J gene end by 7 bases; junction bases not matched to a gene: 6. This sample is part of a study of T cells in Graves' hyperthyroidism and ophthalmopathy. Any patient presenting with uncontrolled infection, other autoimmune disease, pregnancy or lactation was left out.

Sequences were obtained from blood. The genes are TRBV6-1 and TRBJ1-1; 7 bases map to TRBD1. The origin of this receptor is a woman aged 35 to 49 with Graves' ophthalmopathy. DNA for the CDR3: TGTGCCAGCAGTGCAGACAGGGAGCGTGAAGCTTTCTTT. Amino acids: CASSADREREAFF.